This T cell receptor (beta chain) emerged from a study of T-cell memory formation after mild COVID-19. Study-wide context: TCR clusters largely stayed donor specific. Whole-study results and caveats: A subset of responding clones appeared in pre-infection memory, suggesting cross-reactive memory joined.

TCRdb used MiXCR to reprocess the 5' RACE reads, holding one entry per CDR3 protein. The table lists about 110,000 distinct CDR3 sequences, 15% to 20% of them singletons. This clonotype has more than one count but fewer than ten. Its matching antigen is unknown. With 0 bases removed from V and 10 bases from J, the gap between germline ends came to 11 bases. CDR3 length: 14 amino acids. CDR1 is SGHRS, CDR2 YFSETQ, per germline. The sample taken for sequencing was PBMCs or a T cell subset sorted from them (not recorded which). The sequence derives from a man between 18 and 35 years old who had mild COVID-19 (a few samples of this study predate the infection). Cell type and time point are not known. The chain couples TRBV5-1 to TRBJ1-6; D ambiguous. CDR3 DNA sequence: TGCGCCAGCAGCTTGGATCTAATTAGGTCACCCCTCCACTTT. Its translation is CASSLDLIRSPLHF.